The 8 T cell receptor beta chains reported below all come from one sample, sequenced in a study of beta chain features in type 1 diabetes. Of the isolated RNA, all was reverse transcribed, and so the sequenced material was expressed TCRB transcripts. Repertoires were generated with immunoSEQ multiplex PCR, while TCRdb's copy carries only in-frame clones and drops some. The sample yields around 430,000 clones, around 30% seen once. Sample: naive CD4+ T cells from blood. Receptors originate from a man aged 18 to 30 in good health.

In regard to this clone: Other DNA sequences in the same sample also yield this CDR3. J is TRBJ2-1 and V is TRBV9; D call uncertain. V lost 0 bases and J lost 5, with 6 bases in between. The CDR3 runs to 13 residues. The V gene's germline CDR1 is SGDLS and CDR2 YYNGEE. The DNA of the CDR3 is TGTGCCAGCAGCGTAGGAGGAAACAATGAGCAGTTCTTC. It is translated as CASSVGGNNEQFF. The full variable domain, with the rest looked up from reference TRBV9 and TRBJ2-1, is DSGVTQTPKHLITATGQRVTLRCSPRSGDLSVYWYQQSLDQGLQFLIQYYNGEERAKGNILERFSAQQFPDLHSELNLSSLELGDSALYFCASSVGGNNEQFFGPGTRLTVL.

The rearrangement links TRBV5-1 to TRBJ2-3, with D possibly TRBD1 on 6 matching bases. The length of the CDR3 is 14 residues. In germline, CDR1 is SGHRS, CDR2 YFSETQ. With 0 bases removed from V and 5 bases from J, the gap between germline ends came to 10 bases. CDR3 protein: CASSLVAGVDTQYF. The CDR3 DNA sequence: TGCGCCAGCAGCTTGGTTGCAGGGGTAGATACGCAGTATTTT.

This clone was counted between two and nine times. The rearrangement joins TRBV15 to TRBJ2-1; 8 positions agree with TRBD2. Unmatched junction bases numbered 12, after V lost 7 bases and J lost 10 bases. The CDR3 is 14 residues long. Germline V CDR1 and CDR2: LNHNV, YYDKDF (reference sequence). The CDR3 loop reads CATTLMSGSPEQFF. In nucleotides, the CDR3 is TGTGCCACCACCCTGATGAGCGGGAGCCCAGAGCAGTTCTTC.

CDR3 sequence reads: CAWAPGTEKTQYF. DNA of the CDR3: TGTGCCTGGGCCCCCGGGACCGAGAAGACCCAGTACTTC. The chain links TRBV30 to TRBJ2-5; D might be TRBD1 or TRBD2, each matching 5 bases. The V and J ends lost 5 bases and 6 bases respectively, with 16 bases between them. The CDR3 is 13 amino acids. The V gene's germline CDR1 is GTSNPN and CDR2 SVGIG (reference sequence).

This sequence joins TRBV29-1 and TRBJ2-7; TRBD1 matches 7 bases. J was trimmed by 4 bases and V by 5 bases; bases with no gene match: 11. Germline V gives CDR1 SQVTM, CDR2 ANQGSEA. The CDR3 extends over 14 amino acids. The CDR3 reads CSVSGTDPAYEQYF. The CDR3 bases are TGCAGCGTTTCCGGGACAGACCCCGCTTACGAGCAGTACTTC.

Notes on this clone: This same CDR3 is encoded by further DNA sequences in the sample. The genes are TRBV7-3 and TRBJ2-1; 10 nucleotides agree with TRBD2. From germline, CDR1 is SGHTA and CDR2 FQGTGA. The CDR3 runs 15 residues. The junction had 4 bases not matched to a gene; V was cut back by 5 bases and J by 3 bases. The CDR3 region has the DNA TGTGCCAGCAGCCCCGGACTAGCGGTCTACAATGAGCAGTTCTTC. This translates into CASSPGLAVYNEQFF.

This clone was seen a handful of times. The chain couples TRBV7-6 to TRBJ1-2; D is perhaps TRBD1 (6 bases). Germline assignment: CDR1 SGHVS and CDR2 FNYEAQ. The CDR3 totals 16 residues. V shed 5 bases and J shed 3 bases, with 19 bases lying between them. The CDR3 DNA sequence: TGTGCCAGCAGCCCCCGGTCCGGGGGCGCGCACTATGGCTACACCTTC. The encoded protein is CASSPRSGGAHYGYTF.

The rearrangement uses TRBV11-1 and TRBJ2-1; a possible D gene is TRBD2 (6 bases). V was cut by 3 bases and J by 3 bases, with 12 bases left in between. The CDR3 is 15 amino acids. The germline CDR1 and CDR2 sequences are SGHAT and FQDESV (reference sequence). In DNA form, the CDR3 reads TGTGCCAGCAGCTTTGAACGGGGGTTCTACAATGAGCAGTTCTTC. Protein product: CASSFERGFYNEQFF.